Given below is one T cell receptor (beta chain) in context. What it binds is unknown. Here immunoSEQ multiplex PCR was the method, and the copy in TCRdb shows in-frame clones only, minus some. Here the sample spans 50,000 to 70,000 clones, roughly 90% being singletons. These data originate in a study of a mutant IDH1 vaccine in newly diagnosed glioma. Time point in this sample: week 35, safety follow-up. In the vaccine, a single dose held 300 ug of the mutant IDH1 20-mer peptide, along with topical imiquimod. This CDR3 contains 17 residues. The germline CDR1 and CDR2 sequences are SGHRS and YFSETQ. V was pared by 6 bases and J by 1 base, with 20 bases between.

This TCR was recovered from a man aged 35-49 years with glioma. The sample here was PBMCs, taken from a glioma patient whose treatment included an IDH1 peptide vaccine. The chain employs TRBV5-1 and TRBJ2-1, with unresolved D. In DNA, the CDR3 is TGCGCCAGCAACCAAGGCGGAGTACCAACTTCCTACAATGAGCAGTTCTTC. Translation gives CASNQGGVPTSYNEQFF. Combining the CDR3 with reference TRBV5-1 and TRBJ2-1 gives the whole variable domain KAGVTQTPRYLIKTRGQQVTLSCSPISGHRSVSWYQQTPGQGLQFLFEYFSETQRNKGNFPGRFSGRQFSNSRSEMNVSTLELGDSALYLCASNQGGVPTSYNEQFFGPGTRLTVL.